The 23 T cell receptor beta chains below all came from one sample that was sequenced in a study of T-cell memory formation after mild COVID-19. TCRdb re-analysed the 5' RACE reads in MiXCR, keeping a single row per CDR3 protein. The data show about 430,000 distinct CDR3 sequences, approximately 25% seen once. Sequenced: PBMCs or a T cell subset sorted from them (not recorded which). These receptors all come from an adult woman who had mild COVID-19 (a few samples of this study predate the infection). Cell type and time point are not known.

The V and J genes are TRBV20-1 and TRBJ1-2; D gene uncertain. This CDR3 comprises 12 residues. CDR1 is DFQATT and CDR2 is SNEGSKA in the germline V gene (reference sequence). Trimming cost V 3 bases and J 5 bases, with 10 bases left between them. In DNA form, the CDR3 reads TGCAGTGCTAGCCAGGAGGAGTATGGCTACACCTTC. Its translation is CSASQEEYGYTF.

The chain employs TRBV11-3 and TRBJ2-6, with 13 nucleotides matching TRBD2. Germline V gene sequence: CDR1 SGHNT, CDR2 YENEEA. The ends lost 5 bases at V and 0 bases at J; junction bases unmatched: 4. CDR3 size: 18 residues. The CDR3 sequence: CASSPRTSGGSGANVLTF. CDR3 bases: TGTGCCAGCAGCCCGAGGACTAGCGGGGGCTCTGGGGCCAACGTCCTGACTTTC.

V gene TRBV21-1 combines with J gene TRBJ2-7; TRBD2, the table's D call, lacks a check against the DNA. TRBV21-1 is designated a pseudogene. The CDR3 is 17 amino acids. CDR3: CASSNGCLAGPTYEQYF. CDR3 coding DNA: TGTGCCAGCAGCAATGGGTGTCTAGCGGGGCCAACCTACGAGCAGTACTTC.

This clonotype was counted only a few times. The chain has TRBV20-1 and TRBJ1-1; D remains unclear. The CDR3 is made up of 17 amino acids. Trimming removed 0 bases at V and 0 bases at J, with 17 bases between. Looked up from germline, CDR1 is DFQATT and CDR2 is SNEGSKA (reference sequence). The CDR3 reads CSARDAGSNSMNTEAFF. In nucleotides, the CDR3 is TGCAGTGCTAGAGACGCGGGCAGCAACTCTATGAACACTGAAGCTTTCTTT.

The sample holds a few counts of this clonotype. The rearrangement joins TRBV28 to TRBJ2-3; tentative D call: TRBD1 (6 bases). V lost 2 bases and J lost 1, with 13 bases in between. Germline values: CDR1 MDHEN, CDR2 SYDVKM. There are 16 residues in the CDR3. The CDR3 sequence: CASSLTRAGGTDTQYF. In DNA, the CDR3 is TGTGCCAGCAGTTTAACCAGGGCAGGGGGCACAGATACGCAGTATTTT.

The chain recombines TRBV20-1 with TRBJ1-2; no clear D. Trimming cost V 3 bases and J 7 bases, with 12 bases left between them. Germline values: CDR1 DFQATT, CDR2 SNEGSKA (reference sequence). The CDR3 has 12 residues. In DNA form, the CDR3 reads TGCAGTGCTAGGGTTGGGGTCTCTGGCTACACCTTC. This sequence encodes CSARVGVSGYTF.

This chain uses TRBV6-1 with TRBJ2-7, with no clear D. The CDR3 runs 14 residues. V lost 2 bases to trimming and J lost 0 bases, with 8 bases between them. Germline V gene data show CDR1 as MNHNS and CDR2 as SASEGT. The CDR3 sequence: CASSELTGSYEQYF. The CDR3 DNA reads TGTGCCAGCAGTGAATTGACGGGCTCCTACGAGCAGTACTTC.

The V and J genes are TRBV5-5 and TRBJ1-5; 7 nucleotides line up with TRBD1. CDR1 SGHKS and CDR2 YYEKEE come from the germline V gene (reference sequence). The junction had 14 bases not matched to a gene; V was cut back by 4 bases and J by 4 bases. CDR3 length: 17 amino acids. The CDR3 DNA reads TGTGCCAGCAGCCCGACAGGGAGAAATGGTCTAAATCAGCCCCAGCATTTT. As protein: CASSPTGRNGLNQPQHF. Based on the CDR3 plus reference TRBV5-5 and TRBJ1-5, the full variable domain is DAGVTQSPTHLIKTRGQQVTLRCSPISGHKSVSWYQQVLGQGPQFIFQYYEKEERGRGNFPDRFSARQFPNYSSELNVNALLLGDSALYLCASSPTGRNGLNQPQHFGDGTRLSIL.

The table lists this clonotype with a few counts. The V and J genes are TRBV12-3 or TRBV12-4 and TRBJ2-2; D not resolved. Trimming shortened V by 11 bases and J by 1 base, and 14 bases separated the two germline ends. The CDR3 has 14 residues. CDR3 nucleotides: TGTGCCGTCCGTGGGGTGGGGAACACCGGGGAGCTGTTTTTT. Protein sequence: CAVRGVGNTGELFF.

This clonotype turned up a few times. This chain joins TRBV7-6 and TRBJ2-1, with 7 bases identical to TRBD1. Looked up from germline, CDR1 is SGHVS and CDR2 is FNYEAQ. V lost 4 bases, J lost 8 bases, and 8 bases stayed unmatched. The CDR3 runs to 14 residues. The CDR3 spells CASSSLTGDHEQFF. The CDR3 DNA sequence: TGTGCCAGCAGCTCCTTAACAGGGGACCATGAGCAGTTCTTC.

This clonotype showed up just a few times. This chain links TRBV12-3 or TRBV12-4 with TRBJ2-5; D unclear. The CDR3 is 12 residues long. Trimming cost V 6 bases and J 5 bases, with 10 bases left between them. For the CDR3, the DNA is TGTGCCAGCAGCTTCCTTCGGGAGACCCAGTACTTC. This gives the protein CASSFLRETQYF.

The chain uses TRBV29-1 and TRBJ2-7; D gene uncertain. Trimming pared 7 bases from V and 6 bases from J, leaving 25 bases between. Germline CDR1 and CDR2: SQVTM and ANQGSEA. This CDR3 has 15 residues. The CDR3 DNA reads as TGCAGCGCCGAGGTTGTGCGTGGCGGTCTACCCGAGCAGTACTTC. It yields the protein CSAEVVRGGLPEQYF.

This rearrangement joins TRBV10-3 to TRBJ2-7; no clear D. Germline assignment: CDR1 ENHRY and CDR2 SYGVKD. V was clipped by 0 bases and J by 5 bases, with 11 bases between them. The CDR3 is 14 amino acids. The chain's CDR3 is CAISESGLVNEQYF. DNA of the CDR3: TGTGCCATCAGTGAGTCTGGGCTAGTCAACGAGCAGTACTTC.

This rearrangement joins TRBV14 to TRBJ2-1; 7 bases match TRBD2. The J segment lost 4 bases and the V segment lost 0 bases, leaving 27 bases of the junction unmatched. The germline CDR1 and CDR2 sequences are SGHDN and FVKESK. There are 23 residues in the CDR3. In DNA form, the CDR3 reads TGTGCCAGCAGCCAAGAGAAGGGCTTTGGACTAGACGGGTTTCGTGCCCGGTACAATGAGCAGTTCTTC. It codes for CASSQEKGFGLDGFRARYNEQFF.

The rearrangement uses TRBV6-2 or TRBV6-3 and TRBJ2-7; D is possibly TRBD1 (5 bases). In germline, CDR1 is MNHEY, CDR2 SVGEGT. This CDR3 has 13 amino acids. The V end lost 4 bases, the J end lost 2 bases, and 9 bases lay between the germline ends. CDR3 residues: CASSWGVTYEQYF. Written as DNA, the CDR3 is TGTGCCAGCAGTTGGGGCGTAACCTACGAGCAGTACTTC.

The V and J genes are TRBV29-1 and TRBJ2-7; D ambiguous. Germline-derived CDR1 and CDR2 are SQVTM and ANQGSEA. The CDR3 contains 13 residues. Trimming pared 2 bases from V and 4 bases from J, leaving 12 bases between. CDR3 bases: TGCAGCGTTGAAACGGGTAATAATTACGAGCAGTACTTC. Translation: CSVETGNNYEQYF.

The chain has TRBV29-1 and TRBJ1-1, with D tentatively TRBD1 (6 bases). Germline V CDR1 and CDR2: SQVTM, ANQGSEA. The CDR3 sequence is 13 residues long. V was trimmed by 6 bases and J by 6 bases, leaving 17 bases between them. The CDR3 loop is CSVFPRGAPEAFF. For the CDR3, the DNA is TGCAGCGTCTTCCCGAGGGGGGCTCCTGAAGCTTTCTTT. The full variable domain, in which reference TRBV29-1 and TRBJ1-1 provide the parts outside the CDR3, is SAVISQKPSRDICQRGTSLTIQCQVDSQVTMMFWYRQQPGQSLTLIATANQGSEATYESGFVIDKFPISRPNLTFSTLTVSNMSPEDSSIYLCSVFPRGAPEAFFGQGTRLTVV.

The chain carries TRBV29-1 and TRBJ2-1, with 10 bases identical to TRBD2. The V gene end was trimmed by 5 bases and the J gene end by 0 bases; junction bases not matched to a gene: 4. The CDR3 extends over 15 amino acids. The germline gives CDR1 SQVTM, CDR2 ANQGSEA. CDR3 nucleotide sequence: TGCAGCGTTTCTAGCGGGAGAACCTCCTACAATGAGCAGTTCTTC. It translates to CSVSSGRTSYNEQFF.

The chain is built from TRBV19 and TRBJ2-1; 8 bases fit TRBD1. This CDR3 comprises 14 residues. Germline CDR1 and CDR2: LNHDA and SQIVND (reference sequence). With V trimmed by 7 bases and J by 7 bases, 9 bases remained unmatched. The CDR3 sequence is CASKIDRGRNEQFF. The CDR3 DNA sequence: TGTGCCAGTAAAATAGACAGGGGTAGGAATGAGCAGTTCTTC.

The rearrangement links TRBV6-2 or TRBV6-3 to TRBJ2-7; perhaps TRBD1 as D (7 bases). CDR1 and CDR2 (germline): MNHEY, SVGEGT. V lost 2 bases and J 0 bases, leaving 17 bases between the germline ends. This CDR3 has 17 amino acids. DNA for the CDR3: TGTGCCAGCAGTTACACGGGGGACAGACCTTTCTCCTACGAGCAGTACTTC. This gives the protein CASSYTGDRPFSYEQYF.

This sequence joins TRBV20-1 and TRBJ1-1; no clear D. Germline V CDR1 and CDR2: DFQATT, SNEGSKA (reference sequence). The CDR3 is 13 amino acids. The V gene lost 2 bases and the J gene lost 8 bases, with 15 bases spanning the gap. CDR3 amino acids: CSARLPLFPEAFF. CDR3 nucleotides: TGCAGTGCTAGACTGCCACTTTTTCCCGAAGCTTTCTTT.

In its sample, this clonotype was seen once. The chain employs TRBV5-8 and TRBJ1-5; D remains ambiguous. The CDR3 is 13 residues long. V lost 5 bases and J 9 bases, leaving 15 bases between the germline ends. The germline V gene encodes CDR1 SGHTS and CDR2 YDEGEE. CDR3 DNA: TGTGCCAGCAGTCCAACCGGAGTGAGGCCCCAGCATTTT. This sequence encodes CASSPTGVRPQHF.

This clonotype was seen only a few times. The chain uses TRBV6-7 and TRBJ1-6, with D perhaps TRBD1 (6 bases). TRBV6-7 is an open reading frame whose function is uncertain. The CDR3 length is 15 residues. The V end was cut by 8 bases, the J end by 5 bases, with 16 bases between. CDR3 nucleotide sequence: TGTGCCAGCCATGGAGGGGGGCAGAATAATTCACCCCTCCACTTT. Translated, it gives CASHGGGQNNSPLHF.